This T cell receptor beta chain was recovered during a study of cytomegalovirus exposure and HLA in healthy donors (dated by TCRdb to about 2017). Regarding the research as a whole: In an earlier analysis of roughly 590 of the donors, 250 to 350 Gb of sequence data and some 120 million unique TCR beta sequences from 180 million or so T cells were reported. An early release covering roughly 580 HLA-typed donors comprised roughly 300 gigabases of sequencing data and tens of millions of unique TCR sequences. Among the roughly 430 genotyped donors, around 79% belonged to the genetic ancestry cluster associated with self-reported Caucasian donors. The study aimed to test whether cataloging public T cell receptors could reveal signatures of past pathogen exposure. The study profiled the T cell repertoires of approximately 700 subjects by immunosequencing and related them to cytomegalovirus serostatus. Along with the roughly 700-subject first cohort, a separate validation cohort of over a hundred different subjects was used. To predict cytomegalovirus infection status, the study combined high-throughput TCR immunosequencing, statistical association of individual TCRs with disease status, and machine learning. A later analysis re-examined previously published TCR beta repertoires from more than 600 donors and added high-resolution HLA genotyping to investigate patterns of TCR occurrence. Rather than drawing on any new phenotypic data, the later analysis identified candidate immune exposures from TCR beta sequences and the way those sequences occurred across donors. An earlier analysis of a few hundred of the donors applied high-throughput TCR beta sequencing to assess whether each TCR beta V gene segment acted as functional or pseudogenic. Donor age, sex, ethnicity and CMV serostatus were compiled together with the repertoire data. Genome-wide SNP genotypes for about three fifths of the roughly 700 donors were used in a later genetic analysis, which treated that subset as a discovery cohort. All discovery cohort repertoires had been generated using a single sequencing platform. HLA typing included class I and class II loci at four-digit resolution. Typing coverage varied by locus: about 620-630 donors for A, B, C, DRB1 and DQB1; roughly 560 for DQA1; 600 to 610 for DPA1; around 490 for DPB1. Because of strong linkage in the cohort, roughly five DR-DQ haplotypes were treated as single units for association and clustering. On average, about 200,000 unique TCR beta nucleotide sequences were sequenced per donor among roughly 430 genotyped donors of the cohort, with around 19% of those sequences being non-productive.

In total, roughly 670 healthy bone marrow donors made up the cohort. Cohort members were all nominally healthy when sampled, although unrecorded immune exposures were likely present. The donor was CMV seropositive and belonged to the group of over 250 seropositive cohort members. A peripheral blood sample was provided by each donor, and peripheral blood mononuclear cells were used for TCR beta sequencing. Genomic DNA was extracted from the blood cell samples with the Qiagen DNeasy Blood Extraction Kit. The protocol used for the library was the immunoSEQ multiplex PCR assay. A mixture of 60 forward primers for TCR Vbeta segments and 13 reverse primers for TCR Jbeta segments was used in the multiplex PCR. The CDR3 region of rearranged TCR beta genes was amplified from genomic DNA by a multiplex PCR assay. The amplified TCR beta libraries were sequenced on the Illumina HiSeq System as 87-base-pair reads. The published analysis was carried out like this. A later analysis counted approximately 74 million unique TCR beta chains across the 666 repertoires, and roughly 9.9 million of these chains were shared by at least two donors. To remove PCR and sequencing errors, raw reads were error-corrected and collapsed into unique sequences using a nearest-neighbor algorithm that merged closely related sequences. To assign V, D and J gene segments, CDR3 sequences were aligned to IMGT reference sequences. For a sequence to be retained, at least a six-nucleotide match to both a V gene segment and a J gene segment was required. Rearrangements were classified as productive when the CDR3 lacked stop codons and remained in frame with V and J, and all other rearrangements were classified as non-productive. Following IMGT convention, CDR3 was defined as the stretch from the second conserved V-encoded cysteine up to the conserved J-encoded phenylalanine. The earlier analysis of 500 to 650 of the donors excluded any sequence lacking an unambiguous match to a single V gene segment. In an earlier analysis of approximately 590 of the donors, V segments were called functional above 56.7% productive rearrangements and were called segregating when the between-donor standard deviation exceeded 5%. A statistical classification framework was built for diagnosing cytomegalovirus status from the catalog of TCR beta chain sequences. V and J gene assignment, in a later analysis, came from comparing TCR nucleotide sequences with IMGT/GENE-DB human TR gene sequences. A later analysis assigned CDR3 sequences and most-parsimonious VDJ recombination scenarios with the TCRdist pipeline. A later analysis defined each TCR beta chain by its CDR3 amino acid sequence plus V-gene family, and excluded reads lacking a unique V-gene family. To address suspected cross-contamination and a sequencing artifact, a later analysis removed a few hundred highly shared, low-generation-probability nucleotide sequences. In a later analysis, a clonal expansion index for each public chain was calculated from normalized within-repertoire ranks of inferred template counts. In a later analysis, generation probabilities were computed with a VDJ recombination model fitted to out-of-frame rearrangements, and the resulting probabilities were checked against IGoR. In a later analysis, TCR-TCR, TCR-HLA and TCR-CMV co-occurrence was scored with hypergeometric tests, and a repertoire-size bias correction was applied to TCR pairs. False discovery rates were estimated in a later analysis by permuting HLA or CMV assignments 20 times. A later analysis grouped co-occurring TCRs with DBSCAN, adding TCRdist sequence similarity when clustering within HLA-allele-positive subsets. Co-occurrence clustering excluded repertoires with fewer than 30,000 or more than 120,000 public chains, plus five with anomalous nucleotide sharing. TCRdb re-hosts the immuneACCESS table, in-frame sequences only. Its copies lack some clones; in the studies checked, an unresolved V gene accounts for under half of them, and the cause for the rest is not known. The V and J calls and clone size are taken from that table; D and trimming were inferred from the DNA. The sample table contains about 140,000 clones; only one count was recorded for approximately 73% of them. In total, the top ten clones hold roughly 10% of the sample.

The CDR3 numbers 14 residues from cysteine through phenylalanine. CDR3 DNA only is kept here, 42 bases in frame from base 1. Via the germline V gene, CDR1 is SGDLS and CDR2 YYNGEE. V is pruned by 3 bases and J by 5 bases, leaving 8 bases of the junction without a gene match. Overall results and qualifications from the work: Because some donors lacked HLA typing at each locus, the association tests relied only on the typed subset. In a later analysis, the rate of TCR association differed among HLA loci, with DRB1 alleles having the most associated TCRs and HLA-C alleles having the fewest. The presence/absence analyses assumed that sequencing depth was roughly uniform across donors, and that assumption may not be true. A further reported finding was that TCR beta sequences accurately predicted the HLA-A and HLA-B alleles for most subjects in the first cohort. Compared with the approximately 700-donor mean, donors in an Asian-associated ancestry cluster had fewer N-insertions in productive TCRs, according to a later genetic analysis. In vitro tests confirmed that a few of the cytomegalovirus-associated TCR beta chains recognize cytomegalovirus antigens. Immune exposure information for the cohort was limited to CMV serostatus. In an earlier analysis of approximately 600 of the donors, most TCR beta V segments were observed in productive rearrangements about 87% or about 30% of the time, broadly matching IMGT annotations. A later analysis found that HLA-associated TCR beta chains were more clonally expanded and had lower generation probabilities than equally common non-associated chains. A cluster of highly shared sequence variants was judged likely to be a technical artifact of the sequencing pipeline. According to the authors, the approach could potentially be generalized to other disease states and immunological phenotypes. Strong co-occurrence of HLA alleles, especially DR and DQ, made assigning TCR associations to individual alleles difficult. V-gene and J-gene trimming of TCR beta chains was associated with a missense DCLRE1C variant in a later genetic analysis, and the association was replicated in an independent cohort. Most TCR sequences were seen in very few donors, while some public TCRs were found in many individuals. This cohort had only TCR beta chains sequenced, and the lack of alpha or paired-chain data limited which features could be detected. In a later analysis, several top co-occurrence clusters were reported to appear linked to parvovirus B19, influenza, CMV and Epstein-Barr virus. Some IMGT-functional V segments, including TRBV6-2 and TRBV6-3, could not be told apart with the 87-base-pair reads, so those segments were excluded. The study gave a list of 150 to 200 TCR beta chains associated with cytomegalovirus. Linkage disequilibrium might explain the correlated functional status among segregating V segments, but an unknown experimental factor could not be excluded. Cytomegalovirus status was reported to be diagnosed by the classifier with high specificity and sensitivity in both the original and validation cohorts. Over 15 rarely observed V segments, including chromosome 9 orphons, were excluded from the earlier analysis of about 610 of the donors because counts were too low. According to a later analysis, most CMV-associated TCR beta chains appeared to be HLA-restricted, and the HLA associations seemed to be driven largely by CMV exposure. A later analysis associated approximately 17,000 TCR beta sequences with specific HLA alleles at a false discovery rate of 0.05.

Comments on this clone: No antigen is known for it. No per-base quality is available; no much larger clone lies one base away.

The material sequenced was PBMCs. The source of this sequence is a man aged 30 to 45 in good health and CMV-seropositive. This sequence uses TRBV9 and TRBJ2-7, with 7 central nucleotides matching TRBD1. The nucleotides are TGTGCCAGCAGCGGGAACAGGGGTTGGGACGAGCAGTACTTC. Translation gives CASSGNRGWDEQYF.